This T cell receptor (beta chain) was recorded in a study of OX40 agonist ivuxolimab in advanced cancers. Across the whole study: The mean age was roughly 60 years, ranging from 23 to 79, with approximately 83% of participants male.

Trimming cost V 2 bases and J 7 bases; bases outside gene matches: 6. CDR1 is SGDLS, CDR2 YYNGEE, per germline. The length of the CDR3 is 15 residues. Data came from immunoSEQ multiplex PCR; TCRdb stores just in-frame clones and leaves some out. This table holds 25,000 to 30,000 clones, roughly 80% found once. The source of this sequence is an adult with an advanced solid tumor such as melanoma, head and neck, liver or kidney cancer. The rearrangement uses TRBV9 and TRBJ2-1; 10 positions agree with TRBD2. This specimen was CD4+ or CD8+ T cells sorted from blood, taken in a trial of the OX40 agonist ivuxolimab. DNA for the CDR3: TGTGCCAGCAGCGTCCGAGCGGGAGGGTCGAATGAGCAGTTCTTC. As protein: CASSVRAGGSNEQFF.